The 13 T cell receptor beta chains below come from one sample, sequenced in a study of cytomegalovirus exposure and HLA in healthy donors. Primers for the PCR totalled 60 Vbeta and 13 Jbeta. The assay was immunoSEQ multiplex PCR, and TCRdb's table has in-frame clones only and misses some. The repertoire consists of more than 100,000 clones, with roughly three quarters occurring once and the leading ten covering roughly 1.5%. Sequenced: PBMCs. These receptors came from a woman aged 18 to 35 in good health and CMV-seronegative.

The CDR3 reads CASSPRTGGTDTQYF. The CDR3 bases are TGTGCCAGCTCACCCCGGACAGGGGGTACAGATACGCAGTATTTT. V gene TRBV18 combines with J gene TRBJ2-3, with 10 nucleotides matching TRBD1. CDR3 size: 15 residues. V was pared by 3 bases and J by 3 bases, with 3 bases of the junction left unmatched. Germline V CDR1 and CDR2: KGHSH, LQKENI. Combining the CDR3 with reference TRBV18 and TRBJ2-3 gives the whole variable domain NAGVMQNPRHLVRRRGQEARLRCSPMKGHSHVYWYRQLPEEGLKFMVYLQKENIIDESGMPKERFSAEFPKEGPSILRIQQVVRGDSAAYFCASSPRTGGTDTQYFGPGTRLTVL.

The V and J genes are TRBV5-6 and TRBJ2-5; D perhaps matches TRBD2 (6 bases). Germline CDR1 is SGHDT and CDR2 is YYEEEE. This CDR3 contains 15 residues. Trimming took 0 bases from V and 3 from J, leaving 12 bases between them. CDR3 sequence (DNA): TGTGCCAGCAGCTTGGGTAGGGACTTTAAAGAGACCCAGTACTTC. This codes for CASSLGRDFKETQYF. Looking up the rest from reference TRBV5-6 and TRBJ2-5 gives the full variable domain: DAGVTQSPTHLIKTRGQQVTLRCSPKSGHDTVSWYQQALGQGPQFIFQYYEEEERQRGNFPDRFSGHQFPNYSSELNVNALLLGDSALYLCASSLGRDFKETQYFGPGTRLLVL.

The chain couples TRBV5-1 to TRBJ2-7; no reliable D call. V dropped 0 bases and J dropped 7 bases, with 11 bases sitting between them. The CDR3 is 13 residues long. Germline values: CDR1 SGHRS, CDR2 YFSETQ. The CDR3 DNA reads TGCGCCAGCAGCTTGGACAGTTATGGGGAGCAGTACTTC. Translating it yields CASSLDSYGEQYF.

V usage is TRBV27 and J usage is TRBJ2-7; tentatively, D is TRBD2 (5 bases). Germline V gene lookup returns CDR1 MNHEY and CDR2 SMNVEV (reference sequence). The V gene lost 2 bases and the J gene lost 3 bases, with 14 bases spanning the gap. CDR3 length equals 15 residues. This CDR3 is CASSLKYLDYYEQYF. DNA for the CDR3: TGTGCCAGCAGTTTAAAGTACCTCGACTACTACGAGCAGTACTTC.

This clone was found a few times. The rearrangement uses TRBV2 and TRBJ1-1, with 7 nucleotides matching TRBD1. Germline CDR1 is SNHLY and CDR2 is FYNNEI. Trimming took 11 bases from V and 4 from J; bases not matched to a gene: 7. This CDR3 contains 12 residues. CDR3 DNA sequence: TGTGCCGCTGGGACAGAGTCCACTGAAGCTTTCTTT. Translating gives CAAGTESTEAFF.

This clone was observed a single time. This chain links TRBV18 with TRBJ1-4, with 8 bases identical to TRBD1. This CDR3 is built from 17 residues. V was pared by 6 bases and J by 6 bases, with 15 bases of the junction left unmatched. Per the germline V gene, CDR1 is KGHSH and CDR2 is LQKENI. The CDR3 bases are TGTGCCAGCTCTCCGGGACAGGTGACGGGAGTGCATGAAAAACTGTTTTTT. This encodes CASSPGQVTGVHEKLFF. Filled out from reference TRBV18 and TRBJ1-4, the complete variable domain reads NAGVMQNPRHLVRRRGQEARLRCSPMKGHSHVYWYRQLPEEGLKFMVYLQKENIIDESGMPKERFSAEFPKEGPSILRIQQVVRGDSAAYFCASSPGQVTGVHEKLFFGSGTQLSVL.

The V gene is TRBV7-2, the J gene TRBJ2-1; unclear D gene. V lost 0 bases, J lost 0 bases, and 6 bases lay in between. The CDR3 runs 15 residues. Germline lookup yields CDR1 SGHTA and CDR2 FQGNSA. The CDR3 DNA follows: TGTGCCAGCAGCTTAGCTGTGAGCTCCTACAATGAGCAGTTCTTC. As protein: CASSLAVSSYNEQFF.

This clone has only a few counts. The rearrangement joins TRBV9 to TRBJ2-3; possibly TRBD1 for D (6 bases). The CDR3 has 14 amino acids. Trimming took 3 bases from V and 2 from J, leaving 10 bases between them. Germline V gives CDR1 SGDLS, CDR2 YYNGEE. CDR3 amino acids: CASSGGGPTDTQYF. For the CDR3, the DNA is TGTGCCAGCAGCGGAGGGGGACCCACAGATACGCAGTATTTT.

The chain combines TRBV7-8 with TRBJ2-7; 10 bases map to TRBD2. This CDR3 has 16 amino acids. V lost 1 base and J lost 1; bases outside the gene matches: 4. In germline, CDR1 is SGHVS, CDR2 FQNEAQ. The CDR3 sequence: CASSLGLAGGSYEQYF. Here the CDR3 DNA reads TGTGCCAGCAGCTTAGGGTTAGCGGGAGGATCCTACGAGCAGTACTTC.

J is TRBJ2-1 and V is TRBV10-2; D perhaps matches TRBD2 (5 bases). Germline V gene lookup returns CDR1 WSHSY and CDR2 SAAADI. This CDR3 comprises 10 residues. V gave up 6 bases and J gave up 8 bases, with 5 bases separating them. The CDR3 sequence: CASSGDEQFF. For the CDR3, the DNA is TGCGCCAGCAGCGGGGATGAGCAGTTCTTC.

V gene TRBV5-4 combines with J gene TRBJ2-1; TRBD2 aligns across 8 bases. Per the germline V gene, CDR1 is SGHNT and CDR2 is YYREEE (reference sequence). The junction had 12 bases not matched to a gene; V was cut back by 4 bases and J by 6 bases. This CDR3 region has 16 residues. The CDR3 spells CASSGPGLGGSNEQFF. Here the CDR3 DNA reads TGTGCCAGCAGCGGCCCGGGACTAGGAGGCTCCAATGAGCAGTTCTTC.

This clone was seen once. This chain uses TRBV30 with TRBJ1-5, with 7 positions matching TRBD1. J lost 4 bases, V lost 2 bases, and 2 bases had no gene match. The germline CDR1 and CDR2 sequences are GTSNPN and SVGIG (reference sequence). This CDR3 has 13 amino acids. The CDR3: CAWSTGANQPQHF. The CDR3 region has the DNA TGTGCCTGGAGTACAGGGGCAAATCAGCCCCAGCATTTT.

The sample holds a few counts of this clone. V gene TRBV2 combines with J gene TRBJ2-7, with D possibly being TRBD2 (6 bases). The CDR3 runs to 14 residues. Trimming cost V 7 bases and J 1 base, with 14 bases left between them. Germline-derived CDR1 and CDR2 are SNHLY and FYNNEI. In nucleotides, the CDR3 is TGTGCCAGCATCCTCCTTGCGGGATCCTACGAGCAGTACTTC. Translation: CASILLAGSYEQYF.